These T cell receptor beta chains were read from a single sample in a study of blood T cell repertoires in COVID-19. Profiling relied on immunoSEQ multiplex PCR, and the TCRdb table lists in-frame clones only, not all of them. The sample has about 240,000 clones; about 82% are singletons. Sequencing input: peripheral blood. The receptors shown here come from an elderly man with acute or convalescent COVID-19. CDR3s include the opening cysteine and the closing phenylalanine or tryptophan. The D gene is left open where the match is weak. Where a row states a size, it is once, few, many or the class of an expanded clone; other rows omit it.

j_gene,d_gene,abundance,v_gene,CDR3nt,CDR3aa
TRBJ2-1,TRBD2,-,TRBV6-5,TGTGCCAGCAGTTACACTAGCGGGCCGTACAATGAGCAGTTCTTC,CASSYTSGPYNEQFF
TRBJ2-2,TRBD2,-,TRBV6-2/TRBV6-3,TGTGCCAGCAGTTTCCCCACTAGCGGGGGGGCTTCCGCCGGGGAGCTGTTTTTT,CASSFPTSGGASAGELFF
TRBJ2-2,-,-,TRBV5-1,TGCGCCAGCAGCCCAACCGGGACTGTGAACACCGGGGAGCTGTTTTTT,CASSPTGTVNTGELFF
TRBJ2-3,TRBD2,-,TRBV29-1,TGCAGCGTTGAATATCTAGCGGGGAAGGCAGATACGCAGTATTTT,CSVEYLAGKADTQYF
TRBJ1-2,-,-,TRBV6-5,TGTGCCAGCAGTTCCCGGGGGGGCTATGGCTACACCTTC,CASSSRGGYGYTF
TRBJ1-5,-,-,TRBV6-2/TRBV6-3,TGTGCCAGCAGTTACAGGGGCACCAGCAATCAGCCCCAGCATTTT,CASSYRGTSNQPQHF
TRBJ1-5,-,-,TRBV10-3,TGTGCCATCAGTGAACAGGGAGGGATTCAGCCCCAGCATTTT,CAISEQGGIQPQHF
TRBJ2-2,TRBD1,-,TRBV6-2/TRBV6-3,TGTGCCAGCAGTTCCCAACGCCGGACAGGGAGTACCACCGGGGAGCTGTTTTTT,CASSSQRRTGSTTGELFF
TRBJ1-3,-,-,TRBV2,TGTGCCAGCAGGGAGCGACAGGCTGGAAACACCATATATTTT,CASRERQAGNTIYF
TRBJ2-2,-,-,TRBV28,TGTGCCAGCAGCCCCCCCGGGGGCGGGAGTACAGCCGGGGAGCTGTTTTTT,CASSPPGGGSTAGELFF
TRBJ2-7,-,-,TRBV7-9,TGTGCCAGCAGCCAATACGGGACAACCTACGAGCAGTACTTC,CASSQYGTTYEQYF
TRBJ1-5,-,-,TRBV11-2,TGTGCCAGCAGCCCCTGGGGGGGCAATCAGCCCCAGCATTTT,CASSPWGGNQPQHF
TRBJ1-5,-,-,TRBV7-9,TGTGCCAGCAGCTTCACAGGGAATCAGCCCCAGCATTTT,CASSFTGNQPQHF
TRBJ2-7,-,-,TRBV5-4,TGTGCCAGCAGCTTGACAGGCTCCTACGAGCAGTACTTC,CASSLTGSYEQYF
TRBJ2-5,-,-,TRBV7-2,TGTGCCAGCAGCTCCACCCGGGACCAAGAGACCCAGTACTTC,CASSSTRDQETQYF
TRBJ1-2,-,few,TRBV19,TGTGCCAGTAGTATACAGGGGACCAGCAACTATGGCTACACCTTC,CASSIQGTSNYGYTF
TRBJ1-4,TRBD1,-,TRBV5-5,TGTGCCAGCAGCTCCCGAATAGGGACAGGGGAAAAACTGTTTTTT,CASSSRIGTGEKLFF
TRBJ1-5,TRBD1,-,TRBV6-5,TGTGCCAGCAGGAACACAGGGGAGCGAAATCAGCCCCAGCATTTT,CASRNTGERNQPQHF
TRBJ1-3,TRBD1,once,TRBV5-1,TGCGCCAGCAGCTTTGGGGGGACAGGGACTGGAAACACCATATATTTT,CASSFGGTGTGNTIYF
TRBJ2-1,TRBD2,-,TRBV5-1,TGCGCCAGCAGCTTGGGCGGGACTAGCGGGGCTAACAATGAGCAGTTCTTC,CASSLGGTSGANNEQFF
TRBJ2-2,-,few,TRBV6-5,TGTGCCAGCAGTTACCGAGGGGGGGAGCTGTTTTTT,CASSYRGGELFF
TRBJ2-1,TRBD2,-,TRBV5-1,TGCGCCAGCAGCCCGAACACCGGGACTAGCGGCTACAATGAGCAGTTCTTC,CASSPNTGTSGYNEQFF
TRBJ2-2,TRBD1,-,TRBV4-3,TGCGCCAGCAGCCGCTTTTCGGGACAGACGACCGCGAACACCGGGGAGCTGTTTTTT,CASSRFSGQTTANTGELFF
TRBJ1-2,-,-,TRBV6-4,TGTGCCAGCAGTGACTCGAGGACTGGCCTAAACTATGGCTACACCTTC,CASSDSRTGLNYGYTF
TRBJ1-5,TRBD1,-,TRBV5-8,TGTGCCAGCAGCTCGACAGGGGATCAGCCCCAGCATTTT,CASSSTGDQPQHF
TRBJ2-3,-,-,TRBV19,TGTGCCAGTAAACCCCGACACCTTACTAGCACAGATACGCAGTATTTT,CASKPRHLTSTDTQYF
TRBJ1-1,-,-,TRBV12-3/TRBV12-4,TGTGCCAGCAGCTCTCTAGGGAGGGCTTTCTTT,CASSSLGRAFF
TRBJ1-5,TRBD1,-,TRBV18,TGTGCCAGCTCATCCAGGACAGGGCCTGAAAATCAGCCCCAGCATTTT,CASSSRTGPENQPQHF
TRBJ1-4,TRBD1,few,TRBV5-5,TGTGCCAGCAGCTCCGGGACAGTTAATGAAAAACTGTTTTTT,CASSSGTVNEKLFF
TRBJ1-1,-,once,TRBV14,TGTGCCAGCAGCCAAGTTGAGGGACTGATGAACACTGAAGCTTTCTTT,CASSQVEGLMNTEAFF
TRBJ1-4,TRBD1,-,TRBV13,TGTGCCAGCAGCAGAGGACAGGGGGTATCGGATGAAAAACTGTTTTTT,CASSRGQGVSDEKLFF
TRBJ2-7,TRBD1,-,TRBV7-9,TGTGCCAGCAGTTCCGGACAGGGGAACGACGAGCAGTACTTC,CASSSGQGNDEQYF
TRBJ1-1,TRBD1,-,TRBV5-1,TGCGCCAGCAGCTTTGGACAGGGGATCGCTGAAGCTTTCTTT,CASSFGQGIAEAFF
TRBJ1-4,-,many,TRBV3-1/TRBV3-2,TGTGCCAGCAGGAGCGGGCCGGGGGAAAAACTGTTTTTT,CASRSGPGEKLFF
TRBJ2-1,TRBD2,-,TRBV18,TGTGCCAGCTCACCAACGAGACTAGCGGGGAACAATGAGCAGTTCTTC,CASSPTRLAGNNEQFF
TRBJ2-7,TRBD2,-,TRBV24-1,TGTGCCACCAGCCTCGGGAGGATCCCACCAGGCGAGCAGTACTTC,CATSLGRIPPGEQYF
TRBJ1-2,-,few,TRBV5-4,TGTGCCAGCAGCCCAGCGGGGGGGTATGGCTACACCTTC,CASSPAGGYGYTF
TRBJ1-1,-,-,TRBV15,TGTGCCACCAGCAGAGAGCGGTTTAGGACTGAAGCTTTCTTT,CATSRERFRTEAFF
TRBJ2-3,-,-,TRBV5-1,TGCGCCAGCAGCTTGGAGGTGACAGTCGGCACAGATACGCAGTATTTT,CASSLEVTVGTDTQYF
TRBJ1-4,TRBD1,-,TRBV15,TGTGCCACCAGCAGAGATGGGGCAGGGGGTCTAAATGAAAAACTGTTTTTT,CATSRDGAGGLNEKLFF
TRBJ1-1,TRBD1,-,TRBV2,TGTGCCAGCAGTAGACAGGGAGAGAACACTGAAGCTTTCTTT,CASSRQGENTEAFF
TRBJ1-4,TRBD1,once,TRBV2,TGTGCCAGCATAGACAGGGGGCCACCGGGTGAAAAACTGTTTTTT,CASIDRGPPGEKLFF
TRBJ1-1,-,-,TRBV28,TGTGCCAGCAGTAGGGGGGGCGGGAACACTGAAGCTTTCTTT,CASSRGGGNTEAFF
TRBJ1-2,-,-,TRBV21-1,TGTGCCAGCAGCAAACCACAGACCGAAAACTATGGCTACACCTTC,CASSKPQTENYGYTF
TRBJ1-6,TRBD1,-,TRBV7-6,TGTGCCAGCAGCTTATTGGACAGGGAGTCACCCCTCCACTTT,CASSLLDRESPLHF
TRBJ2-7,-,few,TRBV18,TGTGCCAGCTCACCATTACAGCCAAACTACGAGCAGTACTTC,CASSPLQPNYEQYF
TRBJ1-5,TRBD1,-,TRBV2,TGTGCCAGCAGGGACAGGGAAGACCAGCCCCAGCATTTT,CASRDREDQPQHF
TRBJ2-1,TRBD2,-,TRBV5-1,TGCGCCAGCAGACAGACTAGCGGTTCTTACAATGAGCAGTTCTTC,CASRQTSGSYNEQFF
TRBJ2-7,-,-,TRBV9,TGTGCCAGCAGTCGTCTCGAGCAGTACTTC,CASSRLEQYF
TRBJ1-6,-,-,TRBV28,TGTGCCAGCAGTTTCTACCCCCCAAATTCACCCCTCCACTTT,CASSFYPPNSPLHF
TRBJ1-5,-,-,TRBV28,TGTGCCAGCACCCAGGAAAATCAGCCCCAGCATTTT,CASTQENQPQHF
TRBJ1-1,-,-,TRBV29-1,TGCAGCGTCTCCGGGACTTTAAAGGCTTTCTTT,CSVSGTLKAFF
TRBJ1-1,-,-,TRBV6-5,TGTGCCAGCAAGCGGGACACCATGAACACTGAAGCTTTCTTT,CASKRDTMNTEAFF